These 27 T cell receptor beta chains were sequenced from one sample in a study of shared clonotypes between healthy human individuals. Repertoires were generated with immunoSEQ multiplex PCR, while TCRdb's copy carries only in-frame clones and drops some. The profile shows just over 2,000,000 clones, around 96% of them singletons. CD45RO-negative cells were positively selected for CCR7, leaving out terminally differentiated effector memory CD45RA+ cells. Sequenced: naive CD8+ T cells sorted from blood. These receptor sequences come from a man between 18 and 35 years old in good health.

The rearrangement joins TRBV4-1 to TRBJ2-7; TRBD2 aligns across 11 bases. The CDR3 extends over 16 amino acids. The J segment lost 5 bases and the V segment lost 2 bases, leaving 8 bases of the junction unmatched. Germline V CDR1 and CDR2: MGHRA, YSYEKL. The CDR3 region is CASSQNPGLAADEQYF. As DNA, the CDR3 is TGCGCCAGCAGCCAAAATCCGGGACTAGCGGCCGACGAGCAGTACTTC.

This chain uses TRBV19 with TRBJ1-5; D may be TRBD1 (6 bases). V was shortened by 3 bases and J by 0 bases, with 12 bases between the two germline ends. Germline V CDR1 and CDR2: LNHDA, SQIVND (reference sequence). The CDR3 runs 16 residues. In DNA, the CDR3 is TGTGCCAGTAGTATCTGGGGGCTGTATAGCAATCAGCCCCAGCATTTT. Translation gives CASSIWGLYSNQPQHF.

The gene calls are TRBV10-2 and TRBJ2-2, with D uncertain. Germline CDR1 reads WSHSY; CDR2 reads SAAADI. V shed 5 bases and J shed 0 bases, with 7 bases lying between them. The CDR3 extends over 14 amino acids. The DNA of the CDR3 is TGCGCCAGCAGTCTCGGGCCGAACACCGGGGAGCTGTTTTTT. Translation: CASSLGPNTGELFF.

The genes are TRBV7-9 and TRBJ2-3; weak D call: TRBD2 (5 bases). The germline V gene has CDR1 SEHNR and CDR2 FQNEAQ (reference sequence). The CDR3 length is 15 residues. V was cut by 5 bases and J by 3 bases, with 15 bases left in between. The CDR3 reads CASSLPMRVTDTQYF. The DNA of the CDR3 is TGTGCCAGCAGCCTACCAATGAGGGTTACAGATACGCAGTATTTT.

The chain carries TRBV2 and TRBJ2-7; 9 bases fit TRBD2. CDR1 SNHLY and CDR2 FYNNEI come from the germline V gene. There are 16 residues in the CDR3. J gave up 0 bases and V 1 base, and 4 bases lay outside the gene matches. The CDR3 reads CASSEGLAVSSYEQYF. In DNA, the CDR3 is TGTGCCAGCAGTGAAGGACTAGCGGTTTCCTCCTACGAGCAGTACTTC.

The rearrangement links TRBV19 to TRBJ2-2; 8 bases match TRBD1. V lost 4 bases, J lost 6 bases, and 7 bases stayed unmatched. The germline gives CDR1 LNHDA, CDR2 SQIVND (reference sequence). This CDR3 region has 15 residues. CDR3 in amino acids: CASSTDREGPGELFF. The CDR3 DNA is TGTGCCAGTAGTACGGACAGGGAAGGCCCCGGGGAGCTGTTTTTT.

The chain recombines TRBV10-3 with TRBJ2-3; 8 bases fit TRBD2. V lost 5 bases and J lost 0; bases outside the gene matches: 7. The CDR3 sequence is 16 residues long. Looked up from germline, CDR1 is ENHRY and CDR2 is SYGVKD. CDR3 in DNA: TGTGCCATCAGTCTTTTACTAGCGGCTAGCACAGATACGCAGTATTTT. Its protein product is CAISLLLAASTDTQYF.

The rearrangement joins TRBV9 to TRBJ2-3; no reliable D call. This CDR3 is 14 amino acids long. Germline V CDR1 and CDR2: SGDLS, YYNGEE. Between the trimmed V and J ends, which lost 0 bases and 1 base, there was a span of 6 bases. CDR3 loop: CASSVEPGTDTQYF. The CDR3 nucleotides read TGTGCCAGCAGCGTAGAGCCGGGCACAGATACGCAGTATTTT.

The genes are TRBV4-1 and TRBJ2-7, with D possibly matching TRBD2 (5 bases). This CDR3 spans 14 amino acids. Germline V gives CDR1 MGHRA, CDR2 YSYEKL. Trimming left V 0 bases short and J 7 bases short, with 13 bases between. In DNA form, the CDR3 reads TGCGCCAGCAGCCAAGAAGGAATTACGGGAGAGCAGTACTTC. Translation: CASSQEGITGEQYF.

This clone has a handful of counts. The rearrangement links TRBV28 to TRBJ1-5, with D possibly being TRBD1 (5 bases). The CDR3 spans 16 residues. The germline V gene encodes CDR1 MDHEN and CDR2 SYDVKM. The V end lost 7 bases, the J end lost 2 bases, and 18 bases lay between the germline ends. CDR3 DNA sequence: TGTGCCAGCACGACGGAGGGGCCCAGTGGCAATCAGCCCCAGCATTTT. Translating gives CASTTEGPSGNQPQHF.

DNA of the CDR3: TGCGCCAGCAGCTGGGAAGGGTACAACGAGCAGTACTTC. Protein sequence: CASSWEGYNEQYF. The chain combines TRBV5-1 with TRBJ2-7, with D uncertain. The CDR3 is 13 amino acids. V was pared by 3 bases and J by 5 bases, with 12 bases between. Germline-derived CDR1 and CDR2 are SGHRS and YFSETQ. Drawing the rest from reference TRBV5-1 and TRBJ2-7, the complete variable domain is KAGVTQTPRYLIKTRGQQVTLSCSPISGHRSVSWYQQTPGQGLQFLFEYFSETQRNKGNFPGRFSGRQFSNSRSEMNVSTLELGDSALYLCASSWEGYNEQYFGPGTRLTVT.

The chain combines TRBV6-6 with TRBJ1-1, with D hard to call. Trimming stripped 4 bases from V and 3 bases from J, with 18 bases between. The CDR3 sequence is 16 residues long. The germline gives CDR1 MNHNY, CDR2 SVGAGI (reference sequence). CDR3 loop: CASSFAVRVADTEAFF. The CDR3 bases are TGTGCCAGCAGTTTCGCGGTGAGGGTTGCGGACACTGAAGCTTTCTTT.

The chain combines TRBV6-6 with TRBJ1-6; weak D call: TRBD1 (6 bases). Trimming took off 0 bases at V and 8 bases at J, with 14 bases between the two ends. This CDR3 is built from 16 residues. Germline assignment: CDR1 MNHNY and CDR2 SVGAGI (reference sequence). The CDR3 loop is CASSYSNGGPDSPLHF. The CDR3 nucleotides are TGTGCCAGCAGTTACTCGAATGGGGGGCCCGATTCACCCCTCCACTTT.

The chain joins TRBV10-3 to TRBJ1-6, with D possibly TRBD1 on 6 matching bases. The CDR3 totals 15 residues. Trimming removed 3 bases at V and 7 bases at J, with 13 bases between. Germline V lookup: CDR1 ENHRY, CDR2 SYGVKD. CDR3 sequence reads: CAISDEGQGNSPLHF. For the CDR3, the DNA is TGTGCCATCAGTGATGAAGGGCAGGGGAATTCACCCCTCCACTTT.

The V gene is TRBV5-6, the J gene TRBJ2-3, with D possibly being TRBD2 (5 bases). Germline V gene data show CDR1 as SGHDT and CDR2 as YYEEEE. Trimming removed 0 bases at V and 5 bases at J, with 16 bases between. This CDR3 is 16 amino acids long. The chain's CDR3 is CASSLVLAEGIDTQYF. In DNA, the CDR3 is TGTGCCAGCAGCTTGGTACTTGCCGAGGGTATAGATACGCAGTATTTT. Looking up the rest from reference TRBV5-6 and TRBJ2-3 gives the full variable domain: DAGVTQSPTHLIKTRGQQVTLRCSPKSGHDTVSWYQQALGQGPQFIFQYYEEEERQRGNFPDRFSGHQFPNYSSELNVNALLLGDSALYLCASSLVLAEGIDTQYFGPGTRLTVL.

V usage is TRBV7-3 and J usage is TRBJ2-3; D unresolved. Trimming left V 0 bases short and J 2 bases short, with 3 bases between. Germline V gene data show CDR1 as SGHTA and CDR2 as FQGTGA. There are 13 residues in the CDR3. DNA for the CDR3: TGTGCCAGCAGCTTAACGTACACAGATACGCAGTATTTT. Protein product: CASSLTYTDTQYF. Together with reference TRBV7-3 and TRBJ2-3, the CDR3 gives the full variable domain: GAGVSQTPSNKVTEKGKYVELRCDPISGHTALYWYRQSLGQGPEFLIYFQGTGAADDSGLPNDRFFAVRPEGSVSTLKIQRTERGDSAVYLCASSLTYTDTQYFGPGTRLTVL.

This chain links TRBV5-4 with TRBJ2-7, with 9 nucleotides matching TRBD1. CDR3 size: 14 residues. Per germline, CDR1 SGHNT and CDR2 YYREEE (reference sequence). The V gene end was trimmed by 4 bases and the J gene end by 3 bases; junction bases not matched to a gene: 5. CDR3 sequence (DNA): TGTGCCAGCAGCGGGGAGACAGGGGGCTACGAGCAGTACTTC. Encoded protein: CASSGETGGYEQYF.

This clone was detected only once. The rearrangement joins TRBV7-2 to TRBJ2-5, with a possible D match to TRBD2 (6 bases). Germline lookup yields CDR1 SGHTA and CDR2 FQGNSA. CDR3 length: 18 residues. V was cut by 1 base and J by 2 bases, with 20 bases left in between. Here the CDR3 DNA reads TGTGCCAGCAGCTTAGTGGGTAGCGCGGGGAAAATTCAAGAGACCCAGTACTTC. Translated, it gives CASSLVGSAGKIQETQYF.

This chain connects TRBV9 to TRBJ2-2; D gene unclear. From germline, CDR1 is SGDLS and CDR2 YYNGEE. The CDR3 spans 14 residues. Between the trimmed V and J ends, which lost 5 bases and 5 bases, there was a span of 13 bases. CDR3 bases: TGTGCCAGCAGATTCAACATAGGGACCGGGGAGCTGTTTTTT. Translating gives CASRFNIGTGELFF.

Turning to this clone: Other DNA sequences within the sample encode an identical CDR3. This chain's CDR3 is CASSHPGPNTEAFF. As DNA, the CDR3 is TGCGCCAGCAGCCATCCCGGCCCGAACACTGAAGCTTTCTTT. The V gene is TRBV4-1, the J gene TRBJ1-1; D gene unclear. V was clipped by 3 bases and J by 1 base, with 9 bases between them. CDR1 is MGHRA and CDR2 is YSYEKL in the germline V gene. There are 14 residues in the CDR3.

This chain connects TRBV9 to TRBJ2-7; a possible D gene is TRBD2 (6 bases). Germline V CDR1 and CDR2: SGDLS, YYNGEE. The CDR3 sequence is 14 residues long. V was shortened by 3 bases and J by 4 bases, with 14 bases between the two germline ends. Here the CDR3 reads CASSETSEIYEQYF. In DNA form, the CDR3 reads TGTGCCAGCAGCGAGACTAGTGAAATTTACGAGCAGTACTTC.

On this clone: Other DNA variants within this sample encode the same CDR3. This chain links TRBV27 with TRBJ1-1; TRBD1 aligns across 7 bases. Germline V CDR1 and CDR2: MNHEY, SMNVEV (reference sequence). The CDR3 is 14 residues long. Losses at the gene ends were 7 bases for V and 1 base for J; bases not matched to a gene: 6. The CDR3 region is CASTRTGANTEAFF. The CDR3 coding sequence is TGTGCCAGCACCCGGACAGGAGCGAACACTGAAGCTTTCTTT.

V is TRBV7-9 and J is TRBJ2-7, with 7 nucleotides matching TRBD1. Germline assignment: CDR1 SEHNR and CDR2 FQNEAQ (reference sequence). This CDR3 has 13 residues. V lost 5 bases and J lost 6; bases outside the gene matches: 7. CDR3 region: CASSRPAGGEQYF. In DNA, the CDR3 is TGTGCCAGCAGCCGACCCGCAGGGGGCGAGCAGTACTTC.

Remarks on this clone: Other nucleotide sequences from this sample produce the same CDR3. This chain joins TRBV28 and TRBJ2-5; D remains unclear. Looked up from germline, CDR1 is MDHEN and CDR2 is SYDVKM. This CDR3 is 11 amino acids long. V lost 3 bases and J lost 4, with 3 bases in between. This chain's CDR3 is CASSFTETQYF. CDR3 DNA sequence: TGTGCCAGCAGTTTCACAGAGACCCAGTACTTC.

The chain has TRBV28 and TRBJ2-5; a weak D match, TRBD1 (5 bases). The V gene lost 5 bases and the J gene lost 0 bases, with 10 bases spanning the gap. The CDR3 length is 14 residues. Looked up from germline, CDR1 is MDHEN and CDR2 is SYDVKM. Here the CDR3 reads CASSPQDNQETQYF. In DNA form, the CDR3 reads TGTGCCAGCAGTCCACAGGACAACCAAGAGACCCAGTACTTC.

The rearrangement joins TRBV30 to TRBJ2-5; D gene ambiguous. CDR3 size: 12 residues. The ends were cut back, 5 bases at V and 2 bases at J, with 9 bases in the middle. Germline V gives CDR1 GTSNPN, CDR2 SVGIG (reference sequence). The CDR3 sequence is CAWQSDQETQYF. In nucleotides, the CDR3 is TGTGCCTGGCAGAGTGATCAAGAGACCCAGTACTTC.

This sequence joins TRBV4-3 and TRBJ2-2, with TRBD2 as a possible D gene (5 bases). Germline-derived CDR1 and CDR2 are LGHNA and YSLEER. CDR3 size: 15 residues. V lost 4 bases, J lost 6 bases, and 15 bases lay in between. CDR3 amino acids: CASSPLLGSSGELFF. CDR3 bases: TGCGCCAGCAGCCCTTTATTGGGGAGCTCCGGGGAGCTGTTTTTT.